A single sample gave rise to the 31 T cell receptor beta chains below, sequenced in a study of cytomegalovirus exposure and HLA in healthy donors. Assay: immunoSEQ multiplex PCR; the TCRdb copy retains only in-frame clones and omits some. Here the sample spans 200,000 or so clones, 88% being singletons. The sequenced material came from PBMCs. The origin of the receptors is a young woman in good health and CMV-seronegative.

CDR3 amino acids: CASSLVAGGINEQFF. For the CDR3, the DNA is TGTGCCAGCAGTTTGGTAGCGGGAGGGATCAATGAGCAGTTCTTC. V usage is TRBV27 and J usage is TRBJ2-1, with 11 positions matching TRBD2. The CDR3 totals 15 residues. Germline V lookup: CDR1 MNHEY, CDR2 SMNVEV (reference sequence). Trimming removed 3 bases from V and 6 bases from J; junction bases left unmatched: 4.

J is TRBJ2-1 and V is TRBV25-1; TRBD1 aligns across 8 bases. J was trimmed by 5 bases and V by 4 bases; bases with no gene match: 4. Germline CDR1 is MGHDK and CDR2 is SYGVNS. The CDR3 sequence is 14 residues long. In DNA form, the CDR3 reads TGTGCCAGCAGTGGGGACAGGTCTAACAATGAGCAGTTCTTC. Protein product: CASSGDRSNNEQFF.

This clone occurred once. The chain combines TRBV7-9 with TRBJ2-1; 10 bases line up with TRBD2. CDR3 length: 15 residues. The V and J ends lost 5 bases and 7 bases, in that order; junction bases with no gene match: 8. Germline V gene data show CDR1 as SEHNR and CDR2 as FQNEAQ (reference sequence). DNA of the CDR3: TGTGCCAGCAGCCCAAGCGGGAGGGCAATTAATGAGCAGTTCTTC. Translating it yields CASSPSGRAINEQFF.

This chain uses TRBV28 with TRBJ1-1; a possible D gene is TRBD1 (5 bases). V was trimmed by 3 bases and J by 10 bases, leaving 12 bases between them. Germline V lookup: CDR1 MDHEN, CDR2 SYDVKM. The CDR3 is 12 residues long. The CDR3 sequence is CASSLVGLIAFF. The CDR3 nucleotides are TGTGCCAGCAGTTTGGTGGGGCTGATAGCTTTCTTT.

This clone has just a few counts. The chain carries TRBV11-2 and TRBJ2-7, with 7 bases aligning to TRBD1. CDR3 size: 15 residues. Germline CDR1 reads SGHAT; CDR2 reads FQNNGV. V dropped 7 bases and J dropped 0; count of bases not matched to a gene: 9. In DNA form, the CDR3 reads TGTGCCAGCACCAGGGGGACCTTAAGCTCCTACGAGCAGTACTTC. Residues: CASTRGTLSSYEQYF. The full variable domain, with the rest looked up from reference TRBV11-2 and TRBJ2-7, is EAGVAQSPRYKIIEKRQSVAFWCNPISGHATLYWYQQILGQGPKLLIQFQNNGVVDDSQLPKDRFSAERLKGVDSTLKIQPAKLEDSAVYLCASTRGTLSSYEQYFGPGTRLTVT.

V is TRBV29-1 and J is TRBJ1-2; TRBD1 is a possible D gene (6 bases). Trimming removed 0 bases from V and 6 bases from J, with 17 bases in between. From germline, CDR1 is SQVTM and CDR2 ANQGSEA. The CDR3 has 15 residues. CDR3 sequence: CSVEDPYRVGNGYTF. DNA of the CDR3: TGCAGCGTTGAAGATCCTTACAGGGTAGGAAATGGCTACACCTTC.

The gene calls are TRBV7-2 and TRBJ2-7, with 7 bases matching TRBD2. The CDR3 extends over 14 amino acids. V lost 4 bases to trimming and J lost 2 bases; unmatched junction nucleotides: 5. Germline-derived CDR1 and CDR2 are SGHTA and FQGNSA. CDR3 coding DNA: TGTGCCAGCAGCTATTCTAGCGGAACCTACGAGCAGTACTTC. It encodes CASSYSSGTYEQYF.

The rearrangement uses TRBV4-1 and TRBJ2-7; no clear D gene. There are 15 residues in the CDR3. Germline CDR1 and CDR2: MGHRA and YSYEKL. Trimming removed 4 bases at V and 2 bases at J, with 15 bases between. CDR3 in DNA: TGCGCCAGCAGCCCCAACCTGGCGGAAACCTACGAGCAGTACTTC. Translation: CASSPNLAETYEQYF.

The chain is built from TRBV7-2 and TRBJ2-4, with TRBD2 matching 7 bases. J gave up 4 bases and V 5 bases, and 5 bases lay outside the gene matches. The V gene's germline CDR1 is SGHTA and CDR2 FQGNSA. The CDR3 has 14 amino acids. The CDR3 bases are TGTGCCAGCAGCCCCCCGGGGGGTAAAAACATTCAGTACTTC. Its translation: CASSPPGGKNIQYF.

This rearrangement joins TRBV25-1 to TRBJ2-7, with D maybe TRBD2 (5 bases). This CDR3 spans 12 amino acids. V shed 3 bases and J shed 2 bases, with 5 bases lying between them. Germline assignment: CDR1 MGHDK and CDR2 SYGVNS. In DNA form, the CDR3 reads TGTGCCAGCAGTGAGGGAGCCTACGAGCAGTACTTC. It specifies CASSEGAYEQYF.

DNA of the CDR3: TGTGCCAGCAGCCCTACCTTTTTGAAGGAGACCCAGTACTTC. As protein: CASSPTFLKETQYF. The genes are TRBV21-1 and TRBJ2-5; the D segment call TRBD2 is taken from the table without a DNA check. TRBV21-1 is a known pseudogene. The CDR3 consists of 14 residues.

CDR3 sequence: CASSSGTGGWATEAFF. CDR3 nucleotides: TGCGCCAGCAGCTCCGGGACAGGGGGGTGGGCCACTGAAGCTTTCTTT. This chain connects TRBV5-1 to TRBJ1-1; TRBD1 aligns across 11 bases. Germline V lookup: CDR1 SGHRS, CDR2 YFSETQ. V lost 3 bases to trimming and J lost 4 bases; unmatched junction nucleotides: 8. The CDR3 length is 16 residues.

The CDR3 nucleotides read TGTGCCACCCCAGTGCCCAATTCAACCGGGACAGGGGACGAGCAGTACTTC. This codes for CATPVPNSTGTGDEQYF. The chain recombines TRBV25-1 with TRBJ2-7, with 10 bases fitting TRBD1. V shed 10 bases, J shed 5 bases, and the junction held 20 bases outside the gene matches. Germline V gene data show CDR1 as MGHDK and CDR2 as SYGVNS. The CDR3 runs to 17 residues.

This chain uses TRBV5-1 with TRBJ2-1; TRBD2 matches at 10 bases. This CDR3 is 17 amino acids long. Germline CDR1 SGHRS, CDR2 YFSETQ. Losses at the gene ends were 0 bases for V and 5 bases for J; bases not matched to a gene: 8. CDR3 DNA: TGCGCCAGCAGCTTGGCTCGGTGGACTAGCGGCAACAATGAGCAGTTCTTC. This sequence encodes CASSLARWTSGNNEQFF.

CDR3 sequence reads: CASSLTGRSTEAFF. DNA for the CDR3: TGTGCCAGCAGCTTAACAGGGAGATCCACTGAAGCTTTCTTT. The chain has TRBV11-2 and TRBJ1-1; the D gene is possibly TRBD1 (6 bases). CDR1 and CDR2 from the germline V gene are SGHAT and FQNNGV. CDR3 length: 14 residues. V lost 2 bases and J lost 4, with 11 bases in between.

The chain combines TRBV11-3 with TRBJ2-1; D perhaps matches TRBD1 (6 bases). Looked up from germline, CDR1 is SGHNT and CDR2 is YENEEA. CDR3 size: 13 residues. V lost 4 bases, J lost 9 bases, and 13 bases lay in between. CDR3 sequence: CASSSYRDAEQFF. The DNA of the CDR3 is TGTGCCAGCAGCTCATACAGGGACGCTGAGCAGTTCTTC.

The CDR3 DNA sequence: TGTGCCAGCAGTGTCAGGGGATCAGATACGCAGTATTTT. This encodes CASSVRGSDTQYF. This rearrangement joins TRBV11-3 to TRBJ2-3; D might be TRBD1 (6 bases). CDR1 is SGHNT, CDR2 YENEEA, per germline. V was cut by 6 bases and J by 4 bases, with 11 bases left in between. This CDR3 has 13 residues.

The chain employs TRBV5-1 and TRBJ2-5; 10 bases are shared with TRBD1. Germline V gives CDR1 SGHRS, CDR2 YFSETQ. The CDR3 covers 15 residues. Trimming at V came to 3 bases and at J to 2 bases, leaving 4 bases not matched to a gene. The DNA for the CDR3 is TGCGCCAGCAGCTCCGGGACAGGGGCACAAGAGACCCAGTACTTC. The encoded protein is CASSSGTGAQETQYF.

The CDR3 is CSVPTEMNTEAFF. In DNA form, the CDR3 reads TGCAGCGTCCCGACAGAGATGAACACTGAAGCTTTCTTT. This sequence joins TRBV29-1 and TRBJ1-1; tentatively, D is TRBD1 (5 bases). The CDR3 is made up of 13 amino acids. V was cut by 6 bases and J by 0 bases, with 11 bases left in between. The germline V gene encodes CDR1 SQVTM and CDR2 ANQGSEA. Using reference TRBV29-1 and TRBJ1-1 for the parts outside the CDR3, the full variable domain is SAVISQKPSRDICQRGTSLTIQCQVDSQVTMMFWYRQQPGQSLTLIATANQGSEATYESGFVIDKFPISRPNLTFSTLTVSNMSPEDSSIYLCSVPTEMNTEAFFGQGTRLTVV.

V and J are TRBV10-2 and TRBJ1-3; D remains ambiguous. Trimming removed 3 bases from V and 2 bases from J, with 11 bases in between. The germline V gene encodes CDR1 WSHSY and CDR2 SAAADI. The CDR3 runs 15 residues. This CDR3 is CASSDRGGPGNTIYF. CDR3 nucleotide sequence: TGCGCCAGCAGTGACCGGGGAGGGCCTGGAAACACCATATATTTT.

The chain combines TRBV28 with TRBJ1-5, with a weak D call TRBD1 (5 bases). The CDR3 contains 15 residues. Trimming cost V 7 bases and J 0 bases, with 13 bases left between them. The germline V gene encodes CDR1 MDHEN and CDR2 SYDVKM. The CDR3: CASTQTGNSNQPQHF. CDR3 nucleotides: TGTGCCAGCACTCAAACAGGTAATAGCAATCAGCCCCAGCATTTT.

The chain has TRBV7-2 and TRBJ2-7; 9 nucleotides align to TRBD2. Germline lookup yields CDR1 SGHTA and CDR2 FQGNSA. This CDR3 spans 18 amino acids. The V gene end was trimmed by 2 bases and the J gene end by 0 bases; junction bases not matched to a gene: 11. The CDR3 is CASSLRALAGQGSYEQYF. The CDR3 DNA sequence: TGTGCCAGCAGCTTAAGGGCGCTAGCGGGACAAGGCTCCTACGAGCAGTACTTC.

The CDR3 DNA sequence: TGTGCCAGCAGTACGGGTATCTACGACGAGCAGTACTTC. This sequence encodes CASSTGIYDEQYF. The rearrangement joins TRBV6-6 to TRBJ2-7; no definite D call. The CDR3 is 13 residues long. V was shortened by 5 bases and J by 5 bases, with 13 bases between the two germline ends. Germline V CDR1 and CDR2: MNHNY, SVGAGI (reference sequence).

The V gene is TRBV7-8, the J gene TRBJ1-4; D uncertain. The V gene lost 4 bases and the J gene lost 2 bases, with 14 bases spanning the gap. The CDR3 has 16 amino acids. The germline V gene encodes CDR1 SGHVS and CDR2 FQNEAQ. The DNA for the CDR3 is TGTGCCAGCAGCTCGCAATGGGAGTTTACTAATGAAAAACTGTTTTTT. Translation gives CASSSQWEFTNEKLFF.

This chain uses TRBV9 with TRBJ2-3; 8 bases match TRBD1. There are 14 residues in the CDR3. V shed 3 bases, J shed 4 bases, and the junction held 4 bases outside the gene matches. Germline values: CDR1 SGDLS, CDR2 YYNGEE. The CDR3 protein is CASSARTGPDTQYF. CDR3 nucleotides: TGTGCCAGCAGCGCCCGGACAGGGCCAGATACGCAGTATTTT.

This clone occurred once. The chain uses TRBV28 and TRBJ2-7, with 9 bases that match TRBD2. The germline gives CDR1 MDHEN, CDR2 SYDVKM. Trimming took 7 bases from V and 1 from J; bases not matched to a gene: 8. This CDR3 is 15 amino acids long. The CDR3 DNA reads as TGTGCCAGCACCCAGCCGGGACTAGCTTCCTACGAGCAGTACTTC. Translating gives CASTQPGLASYEQYF.

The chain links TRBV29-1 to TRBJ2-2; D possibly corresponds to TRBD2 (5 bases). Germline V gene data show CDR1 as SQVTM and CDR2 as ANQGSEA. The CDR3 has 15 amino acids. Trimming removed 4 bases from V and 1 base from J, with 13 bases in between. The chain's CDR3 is CSVGRRSGNTGELFF. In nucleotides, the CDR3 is TGCAGCGTTGGGAGGAGGTCGGGGAACACCGGGGAGCTGTTTTTT.

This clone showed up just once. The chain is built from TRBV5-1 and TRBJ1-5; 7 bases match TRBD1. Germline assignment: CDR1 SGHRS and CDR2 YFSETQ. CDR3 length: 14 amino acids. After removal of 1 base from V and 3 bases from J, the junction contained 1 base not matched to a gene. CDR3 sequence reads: CASSLTGDNQPQHF. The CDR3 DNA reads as TGCGCCAGCAGCTTGACAGGGGACAATCAGCCCCAGCATTTT.

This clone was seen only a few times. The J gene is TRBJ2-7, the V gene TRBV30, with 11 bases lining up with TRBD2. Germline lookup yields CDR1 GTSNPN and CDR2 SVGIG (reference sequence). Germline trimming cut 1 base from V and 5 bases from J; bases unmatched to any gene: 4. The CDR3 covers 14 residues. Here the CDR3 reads CAWSATSGMDEQYF. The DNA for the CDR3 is TGTGCCTGGAGTGCGACTAGCGGGATGGACGAGCAGTACTTC. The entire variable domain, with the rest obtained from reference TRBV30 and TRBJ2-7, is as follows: SQTIHQWPATLVQPVGSPLSLECTVEGTSNPNLYWYRQAAGRGLQLLFYSVGIGQISSEVPQNLSASRPQDRQFILSSKKLLLSDSGFYLCAWSATSGMDEQYFGPGTRLTVT.

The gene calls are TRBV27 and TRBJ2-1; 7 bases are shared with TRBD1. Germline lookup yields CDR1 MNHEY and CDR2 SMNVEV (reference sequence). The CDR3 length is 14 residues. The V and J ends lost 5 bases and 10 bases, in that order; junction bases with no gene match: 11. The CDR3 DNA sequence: TGTGCCAGCAGTCCATCGACAGGGATTGACGAGCAGTTCTTC. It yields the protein CASSPSTGIDEQFF.

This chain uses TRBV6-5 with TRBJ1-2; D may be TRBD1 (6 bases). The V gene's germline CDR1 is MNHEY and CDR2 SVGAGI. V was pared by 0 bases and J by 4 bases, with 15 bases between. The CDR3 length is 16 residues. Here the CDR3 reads CASSYSILGGVYGYTF. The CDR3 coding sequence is TGTGCCAGCAGTTACTCGATATTAGGGGGGGTCTATGGCTACACCTTC.